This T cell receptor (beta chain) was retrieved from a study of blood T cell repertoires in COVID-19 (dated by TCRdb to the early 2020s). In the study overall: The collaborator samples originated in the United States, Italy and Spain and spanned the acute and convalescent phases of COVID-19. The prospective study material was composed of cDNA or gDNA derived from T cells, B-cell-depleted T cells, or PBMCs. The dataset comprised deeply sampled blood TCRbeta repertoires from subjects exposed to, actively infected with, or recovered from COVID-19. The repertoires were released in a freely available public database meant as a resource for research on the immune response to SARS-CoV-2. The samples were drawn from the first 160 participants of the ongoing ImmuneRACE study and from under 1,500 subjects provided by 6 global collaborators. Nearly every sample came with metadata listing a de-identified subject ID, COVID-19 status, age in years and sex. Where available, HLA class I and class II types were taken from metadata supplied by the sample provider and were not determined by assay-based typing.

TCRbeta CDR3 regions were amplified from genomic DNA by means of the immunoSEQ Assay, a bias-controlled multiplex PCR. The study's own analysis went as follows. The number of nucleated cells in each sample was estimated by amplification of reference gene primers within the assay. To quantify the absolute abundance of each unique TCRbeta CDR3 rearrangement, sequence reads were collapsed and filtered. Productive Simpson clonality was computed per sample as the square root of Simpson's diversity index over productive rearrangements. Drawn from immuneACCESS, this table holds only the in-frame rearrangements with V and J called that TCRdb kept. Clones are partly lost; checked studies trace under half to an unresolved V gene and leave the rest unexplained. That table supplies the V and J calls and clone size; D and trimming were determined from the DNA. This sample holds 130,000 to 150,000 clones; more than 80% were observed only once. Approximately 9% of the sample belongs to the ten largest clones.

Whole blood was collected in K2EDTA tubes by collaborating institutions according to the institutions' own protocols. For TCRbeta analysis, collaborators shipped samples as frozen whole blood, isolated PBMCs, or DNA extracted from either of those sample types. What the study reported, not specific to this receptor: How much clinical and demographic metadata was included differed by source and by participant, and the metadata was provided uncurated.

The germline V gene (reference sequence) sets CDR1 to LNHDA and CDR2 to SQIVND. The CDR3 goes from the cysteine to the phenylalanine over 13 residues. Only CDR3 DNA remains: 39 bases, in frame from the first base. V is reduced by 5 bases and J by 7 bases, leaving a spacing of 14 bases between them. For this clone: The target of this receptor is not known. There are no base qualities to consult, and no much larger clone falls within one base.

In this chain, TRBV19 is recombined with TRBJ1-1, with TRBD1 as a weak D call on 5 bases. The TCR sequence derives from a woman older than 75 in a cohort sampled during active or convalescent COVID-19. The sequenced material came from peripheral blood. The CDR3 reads CASSHGAADEAFF. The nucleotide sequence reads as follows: TGTGCCAGTAGTCATGGGGCAGCCGATGAAGCTTTCTTT.